This TCR beta chain was documented in a study of blood T cell repertoires in COVID-19. The data were produced by immunoSEQ multiplex PCR, yet TCRdb's version contains in-frame clones alone and is incomplete. Of 80,000 to 100,000 clones in the sample, 75% to 90% are singletons; the top ten hold under 20%. The CDR3 has 14 amino acids. The ends lost 5 bases at V and 7 bases at J; junction bases unmatched: 8. Germline V gives CDR1 MDHEN, CDR2 SYDVKM. The source material was peripheral blood. This receptor was taken from a woman aged 80 or over with acute or convalescent COVID-19. The rearrangement uses TRBV28 and TRBJ2-1, with 7 bases that match TRBD2. CDR3 in amino acids: CASSDLGEGNEQFF. CDR3 sequence (DNA): TGTGCCAGCAGTGACTTAGGGGAGGGGAATGAGCAGTTCTTC. The variable domain in full, completed from reference TRBV28 and TRBJ2-1, reads DVKVTQSSRYLVKRTGEKVFLECVQDMDHENMFWYRQDPGLGLRLIYFSYDVKMKEKGDIPEGYSVSREKKERFSLILESASTNQTSMYLCASSDLGEGNEQFFGPGTRLTVL.